This TCR beta chain was found in a study of T-cell reconstitution after alpha-beta-depleted transplantation in children. The CDR3 length is 15 residues. The germline V and J ends were trimmed by 0 bases and 4 bases, with 13 bases remaining between them. CDR1 and CDR2 from the germline V gene are SGHDT and YYEEEE. This sample's TCRbeta library carried unique molecular identifier barcodes. TCRdb re-analysed the PCR reads in MiXCR, keeping a single row per CDR3 protein. The table includes about 610,000 distinct CDR3 sequences, roughly a tenth detected once. This clonotype was recorded a few times. The sample here was PBMCs from the stem cell graft donor, taken from the stem cell graft. This chain uses TRBV5-6 with TRBJ2-5, with D possibly being TRBD2 (5 bases). The sequence was obtained from a human donor who donated a stem cell graft to a child with acute myeloid leukemia. CDR3 loop: CASSLETGMIETQYF. The CDR3 region has the DNA TGTGCCAGCAGCTTGGAGACCGGGATGATAGAGACCCAGTACTTC. The variable domain in full, with the rest retrieved from reference TRBV5-6 and TRBJ2-5, is DAGVTQSPTHLIKTRGQQVTLRCSPKSGHDTVSWYQQALGQGPQFIFQYYEEEERQRGNFPDRFSGHQFPNYSSELNVNALLLGDSALYLCASSLETGMIETQYFGPGTRLLVL.